What follows are 15 T cell receptor beta chains derived from one specimen sequenced in a study of blood T cells in healthy people across ages. With a J-beta primer mix and a sample-barcoded 5' primer, a second PCR ran about 7 to 12 cycles. TCRdb re-called the 5' RACE reads with MiXCR, one entry per CDR3 protein. Altogether 750,000 to 950,000 distinct CDR3 sequences are present, 25% to 30% being singletons, with the ten largest covering roughly 10%. These data are also associated with another study on T cells of mothers and their children.

Material for sequencing was blood. The receptors were gathered from a woman aged 40 to 55 in good health.

The genes are TRBV7-2 and TRBJ1-1, with D maybe TRBD1 (6 bases). Between the trimmed V and J ends, which lost 2 bases and 4 bases, there was a span of 11 bases. The CDR3 is 14 residues long. Germline V gene lookup returns CDR1 SGHTA and CDR2 FQGNSA. Here the CDR3 reads CASSLQGSSTEAFF. The DNA of the CDR3 is TGTGCCAGCAGCTTACAGGGGTCGAGCACTGAAGCTTTCTTT.

This clonotype was seen a few times. The rearrangement joins TRBV4-1 to TRBJ2-5; no clear D gene. This CDR3 region has 14 residues. Trimming stripped 2 bases from V and 5 bases from J, with 12 bases between. Germline V gene lookup returns CDR1 MGHRA and CDR2 YSYEKL. The DNA for the CDR3 is TGCGCCAGCAGCCAAACTCTGGGGTCGGAGACCCAGTACTTC. Protein: CASSQTLGSETQYF.

Only a few counts were recorded for this clonotype. The chain uses TRBV5-8 and TRBJ2-7; possibly TRBD1 for D (6 bases). The V and J ends lost 6 bases and 5 bases respectively, with 15 bases between them. The V gene's germline CDR1 is SGHTS and CDR2 YDEGEE. CDR3 size: 13 residues. CDR3 nucleotides: TGTGCCAGCATGGACAGAGGTATCCACGAGCAGTACTTC. This encodes CASMDRGIHEQYF. Based on the CDR3 plus reference TRBV5-8 and TRBJ2-7, the full variable domain is EAGVTQSPTHLIKTRGQQATLRCSPISGHTSVYWYQQALGLGLQFLLWYDEGEERNRGNFPPRFSGRQFPNYSSELNVNALELEDSALYLCASMDRGIHEQYFGPGTRLTVT.

This clonotype was seen more than once but under ten times. The chain links TRBV6-6 to TRBJ1-5; weak D call: TRBD1 (5 bases). Looked up from germline, CDR1 is MNHNY and CDR2 is SVGAGI (reference sequence). The V end lost 6 bases, the J end lost 6 bases, and 12 bases lay between the germline ends. This CDR3 region has 13 residues. The CDR3 loop is CASRQGESQPQHF. CDR3 nucleotide sequence: TGTGCCAGCAGGCAGGGTGAGAGTCAGCCCCAGCATTTT.

The V call is TRBV2, the J call TRBJ2-1; 11 nucleotides align to TRBD1. The junction had 8 bases not matched to a gene; V was cut back by 8 bases and J by 8 bases. Germline-derived CDR1 and CDR2 are SNHLY and FYNNEI. This CDR3 has 14 residues. CDR3 coding DNA: TGTGCCAGCCGCTTCGGGACAGGGGGGCATGAGCAGTTCTTC. The encoded protein is CASRFGTGGHEQFF.

This clonotype was counted only a few times. This chain joins TRBV30 and TRBJ1-5, with D possibly being TRBD1 (5 bases). The CDR3 runs to 14 residues. Trimming removed 1 base from V and 2 bases from J, with 9 bases in between. Per the germline V gene, CDR1 is GTSNPN and CDR2 is SVGIG (reference sequence). The CDR3 loop is CAWSGDGGNQPQHF. The CDR3 DNA reads TGTGCCTGGAGTGGGGACGGTGGCAATCAGCCCCAGCATTTT.

This clonotype was counted only a few times. The chain is built from TRBV10-3 and TRBJ1-5; weak D call: TRBD1 (6 bases). V shed 5 bases and J shed 4 bases, with 12 bases lying between them. The CDR3 extends over 14 amino acids. CDR1 ENHRY and CDR2 SYGVKD come from the germline V gene. This CDR3 reads CAISKTGINQPQHF. Written as DNA, the CDR3 is TGTGCCATCAGTAAGACAGGAATTAATCAGCCCCAGCATTTT.

This clonotype showed up just a few times. The genes are TRBV3-1 and TRBJ2-2, with D perhaps matching TRBD1 (7 bases). Germline V gene sequence: CDR1 LGHDT, CDR2 YNNKEL (reference sequence). V gave up 4 bases and J gave up 3 bases, with 15 bases separating them. CDR3 length: 16 amino acids. The CDR3 DNA reads TGTGCCAGCAGCCCCGTTGACAGGGACTACACCGGGGAGCTGTTTTTT. It yields the protein CASSPVDRDYTGELFF.

This clonotype was recorded a few times. This chain uses TRBV6-2 or TRBV6-3 with TRBJ2-1, with a possible D match to TRBD1 (6 bases). Germline CDR1 is MNHEY and CDR2 is SVGEGT. V was clipped by 8 bases and J by 5 bases, with 16 bases between them. This CDR3 spans 14 amino acids. The CDR3 DNA reads as TGTGCCAGCCGAGGACAGTTCAGGCACAATGAGCAGTTCTTC. Encoded protein: CASRGQFRHNEQFF.

The chain recombines TRBV3-1 with TRBJ2-2; D unclear. This CDR3 has 13 amino acids. The germline V gene encodes CDR1 LGHDT and CDR2 YNNKEL (reference sequence). Trimming took 1 base from V and 6 from J, leaving 6 bases between them. The CDR3 DNA follows: TGTGCCAGCAGCCAAGCCCCTCCCGGGGAGCTGTTTTTT. This encodes CASSQAPPGELFF. Full variable domain (outside the CDR3, taken from reference TRBV3-1 and TRBJ2-2): DTAVSQTPKYLVTQMGNDKSIKCEQNLGHDTMYWYKQDSKKFLKIMFSYNNKELIINETVPNRFSPKSPDKAHLNLHINSLELGDSAVYFCASSQAPPGELFFGEGSRLTVL.

The chain employs TRBV2 and TRBJ2-3; no firm D call. Germline-derived CDR1 and CDR2 are SNHLY and FYNNEI. The CDR3 is 12 residues long. V was clipped by 3 bases and J by 4 bases, with 5 bases between them. CDR3 sequence reads: CASSEGADTQYF. CDR3 in DNA: TGTGCCAGCAGTGAGGGCGCAGATACGCAGTATTTT.

This clonotype occurred many times. The chain combines TRBV13 with TRBJ2-5; 7 nucleotides line up with TRBD1. Per the germline V gene, CDR1 is PRHDT and CDR2 is FYEKMQ (reference sequence). V was pared by 4 bases and J by 5 bases, with 4 bases of the junction left unmatched. The CDR3 loop spans 13 amino acids. The CDR3 nucleotides are TGTGCCAGCAGCTCACAGGGGTTGGAGACCCAGTACTTC. This sequence encodes CASSSQGLETQYF.

V gene TRBV21-1 combines with J gene TRBJ2-7; the table's D gene call, TRBD2, was not cross checked with the DNA. TRBV21-1 is labeled a pseudogene. The CDR3 is 16 residues long. This CDR3 reads CASSTIAGGPPYEQYF. In DNA, the CDR3 is TGTGCCAGCAGCACCATAGCGGGGGGGCCCCCCTACGAGCAGTACTTC.

This clonotype was picked up a small number of times. The CDR3 spells CASSPRGGKIKNTEAFF. The DNA for the CDR3 is TGTGCCAGCAGCCCACGTGGAGGTAAAATTAAAAACACTGAAGCTTTCTTT. This chain links TRBV7-9 with TRBJ1-1; no definite D call. Germline CDR1 SEHNR, CDR2 FQNEAQ (reference sequence). The V end was cut by 5 bases, the J end by 2 bases, with 21 bases between. This CDR3 comprises 17 residues.

In regard to this clonotype: This clone may be a read error of a much larger clone one base away. The chain combines TRBV29-1 with TRBJ2-1; 10 positions match TRBD2. V shed 1 base and J 8 bases; nucleotides not matched to a gene: 14. The germline CDR1 and CDR2 sequences are SQVTM and ANQGSEA. The CDR3 length is 17 residues. The CDR3 sequence: CSVEAPPGLARGDEQFF. CDR3 DNA: TGCAGCGTTGAAGCGCCCCCGGGACTAGCGAGGGGCGATGAGCAGTTCTTC.